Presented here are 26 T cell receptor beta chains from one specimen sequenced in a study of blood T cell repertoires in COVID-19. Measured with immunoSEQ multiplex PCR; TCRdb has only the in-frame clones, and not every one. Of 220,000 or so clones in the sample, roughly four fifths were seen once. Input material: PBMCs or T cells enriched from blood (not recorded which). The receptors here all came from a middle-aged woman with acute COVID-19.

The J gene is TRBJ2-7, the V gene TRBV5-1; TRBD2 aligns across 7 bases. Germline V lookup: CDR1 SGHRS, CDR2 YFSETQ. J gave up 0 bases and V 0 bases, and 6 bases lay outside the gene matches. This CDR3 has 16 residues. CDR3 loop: CASSLAPSGSSYEQYF. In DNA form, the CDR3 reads TGCGCCAGCAGCTTGGCTCCTAGCGGAAGCTCCTACGAGCAGTACTTC.

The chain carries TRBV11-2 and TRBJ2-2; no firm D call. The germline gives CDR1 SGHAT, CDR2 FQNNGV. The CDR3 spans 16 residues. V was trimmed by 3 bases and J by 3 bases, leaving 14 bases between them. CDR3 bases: TGTGCCAGCAGCTTGGTGGCTAAGGAGCACACCGGGGAGCTGTTTTTT. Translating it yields CASSLVAKEHTGELFF.

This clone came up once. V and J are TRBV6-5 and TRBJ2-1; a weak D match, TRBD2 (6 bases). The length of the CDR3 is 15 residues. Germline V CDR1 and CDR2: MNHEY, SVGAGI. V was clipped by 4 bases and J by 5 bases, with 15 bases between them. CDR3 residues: CASSLALAPNNEQFF. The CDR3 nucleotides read TGTGCCAGCAGTTTGGCGCTAGCGCCGAACAATGAGCAGTTCTTC.

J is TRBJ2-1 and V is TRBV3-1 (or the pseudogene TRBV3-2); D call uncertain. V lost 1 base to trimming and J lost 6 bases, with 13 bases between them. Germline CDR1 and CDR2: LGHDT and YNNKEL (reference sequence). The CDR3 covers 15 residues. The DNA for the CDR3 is TGTGCCAGCAGCCAAGTTAACGGAGCCTCCAATGAGCAGTTCTTC. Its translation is CASSQVNGASNEQFF.

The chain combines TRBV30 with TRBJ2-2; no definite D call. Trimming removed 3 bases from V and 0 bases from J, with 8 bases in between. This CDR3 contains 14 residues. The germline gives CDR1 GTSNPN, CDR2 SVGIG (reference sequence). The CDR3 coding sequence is TGTGCCTGGAGACAGTCACCGAACACCGGGGAGCTGTTTTTT. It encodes CAWRQSPNTGELFF.

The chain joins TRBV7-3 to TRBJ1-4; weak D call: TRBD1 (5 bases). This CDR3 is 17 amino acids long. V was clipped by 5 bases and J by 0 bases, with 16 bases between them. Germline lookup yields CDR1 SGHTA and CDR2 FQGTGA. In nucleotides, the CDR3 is TGTGCCAGCAGCGCAGCGGGACGGAGTGCAACTAATGAAAAACTGTTTTTT. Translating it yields CASSAAGRSATNEKLFF. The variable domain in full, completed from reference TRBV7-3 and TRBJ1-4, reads GAGVSQTPSNKVTEKGKYVELRCDPISGHTALYWYRQSLGQGPEFLIYFQGTGAADDSGLPNDRFFAVRPEGSVSTLKIQRTERGDSAVYLCASSAAGRSATNEKLFFGSGTQLSVL.

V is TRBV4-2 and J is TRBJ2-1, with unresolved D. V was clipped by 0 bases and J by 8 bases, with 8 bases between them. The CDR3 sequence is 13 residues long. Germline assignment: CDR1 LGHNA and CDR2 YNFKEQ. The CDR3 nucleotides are TGTGCCAGCAGCCAAGATTGGTCGGATGAGCAGTTCTTC. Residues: CASSQDWSDEQFF.

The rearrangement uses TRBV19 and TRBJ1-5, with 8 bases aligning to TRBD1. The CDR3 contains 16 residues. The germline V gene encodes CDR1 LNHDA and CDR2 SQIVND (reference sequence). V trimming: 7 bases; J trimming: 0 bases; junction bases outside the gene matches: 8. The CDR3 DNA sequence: TGTGCCAGTACCCGGGGACAGGTTTATAGCAATCAGCCCCAGCATTTT. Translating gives CASTRGQVYSNQPQHF.

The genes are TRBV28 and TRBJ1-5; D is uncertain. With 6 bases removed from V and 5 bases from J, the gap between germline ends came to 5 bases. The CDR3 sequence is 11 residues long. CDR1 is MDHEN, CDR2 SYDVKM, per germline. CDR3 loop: CASSEDQPQHF. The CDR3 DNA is TGTGCCAGCAGCGAGGATCAGCCCCAGCATTTT.

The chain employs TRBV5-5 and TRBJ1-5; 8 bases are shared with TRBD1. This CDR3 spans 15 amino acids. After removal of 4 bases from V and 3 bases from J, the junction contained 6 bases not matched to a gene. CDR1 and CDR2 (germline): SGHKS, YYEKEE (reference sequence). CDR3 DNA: TGTGCCAGCAGCCGTGGACAGGGCCCCAATCAGCCCCAGCATTTT. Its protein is CASSRGQGPNQPQHF.

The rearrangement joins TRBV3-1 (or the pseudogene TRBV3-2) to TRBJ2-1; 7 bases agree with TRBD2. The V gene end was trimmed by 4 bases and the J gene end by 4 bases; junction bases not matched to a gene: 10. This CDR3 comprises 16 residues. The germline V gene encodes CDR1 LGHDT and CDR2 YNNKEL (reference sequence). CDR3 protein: CASSPTGSGGYNEQFF. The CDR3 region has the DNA TGTGCCAGCAGCCCTACCGGGTCGGGGGGATACAATGAGCAGTTCTTC.

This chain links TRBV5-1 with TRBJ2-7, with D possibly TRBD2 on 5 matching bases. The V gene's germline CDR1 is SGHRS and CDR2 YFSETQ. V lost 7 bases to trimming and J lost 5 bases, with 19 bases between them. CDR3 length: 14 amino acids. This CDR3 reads CASQQQVEAHEQYF. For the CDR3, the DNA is TGCGCCAGCCAACAGCAAGTGGAGGCCCACGAGCAGTACTTC.

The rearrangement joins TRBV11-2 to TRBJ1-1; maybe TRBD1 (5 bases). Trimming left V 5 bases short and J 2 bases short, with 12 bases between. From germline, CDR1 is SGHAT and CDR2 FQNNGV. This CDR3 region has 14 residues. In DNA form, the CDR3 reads TGTGCCAGCAGCAAAGGGGTGGGAAACACTGAAGCTTTCTTT. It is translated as CASSKGVGNTEAFF. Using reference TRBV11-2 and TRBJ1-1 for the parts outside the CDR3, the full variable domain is EAGVAQSPRYKIIEKRQSVAFWCNPISGHATLYWYQQILGQGPKLLIQFQNNGVVDDSQLPKDRFSAERLKGVDSTLKIQPAKLEDSAVYLCASSKGVGNTEAFFGQGTRLTVV.

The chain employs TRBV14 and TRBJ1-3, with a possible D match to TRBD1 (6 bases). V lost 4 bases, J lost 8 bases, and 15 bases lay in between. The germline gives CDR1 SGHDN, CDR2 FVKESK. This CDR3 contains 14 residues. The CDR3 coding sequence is TGTGCCAGCAGCCCCCTCCAGGGGTGGGACACCATATATTTT. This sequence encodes CASSPLQGWDTIYF.

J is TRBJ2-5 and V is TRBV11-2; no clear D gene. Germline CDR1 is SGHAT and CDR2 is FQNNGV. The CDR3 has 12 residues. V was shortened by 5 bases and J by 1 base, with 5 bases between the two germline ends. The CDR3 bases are TGTGCCAGCAGCACAGTCCAAGAGACCCAGTACTTC. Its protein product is CASSTVQETQYF.

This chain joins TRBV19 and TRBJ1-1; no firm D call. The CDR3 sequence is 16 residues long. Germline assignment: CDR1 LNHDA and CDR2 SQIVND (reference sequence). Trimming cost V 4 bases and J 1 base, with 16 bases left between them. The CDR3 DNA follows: TGTGCCAGTAGTAGACACAGTGAGACGGCGAACACTGAAGCTTTCTTT. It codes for CASSRHSETANTEAFF.

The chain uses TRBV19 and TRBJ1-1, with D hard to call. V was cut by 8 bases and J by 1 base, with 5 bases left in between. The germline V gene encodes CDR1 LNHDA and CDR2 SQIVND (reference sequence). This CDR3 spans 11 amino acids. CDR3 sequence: CASEQNTEAFF. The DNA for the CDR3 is TGTGCCAGTGAACAGAACACTGAAGCTTTCTTT.

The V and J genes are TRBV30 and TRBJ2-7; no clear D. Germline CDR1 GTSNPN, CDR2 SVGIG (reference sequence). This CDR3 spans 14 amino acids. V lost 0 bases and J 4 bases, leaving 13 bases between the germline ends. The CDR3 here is CAWSVSGLGYEQYF. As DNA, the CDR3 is TGTGCCTGGAGTGTCTCGGGTCTTGGATACGAGCAGTACTTC.

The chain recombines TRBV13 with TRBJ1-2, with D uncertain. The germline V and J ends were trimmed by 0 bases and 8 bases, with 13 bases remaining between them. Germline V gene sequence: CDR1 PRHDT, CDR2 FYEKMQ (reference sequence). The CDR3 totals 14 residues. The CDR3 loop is CASSLGWGGSGYTF. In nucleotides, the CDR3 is TGTGCCAGCAGCTTAGGGTGGGGAGGTAGCGGCTACACCTTC.

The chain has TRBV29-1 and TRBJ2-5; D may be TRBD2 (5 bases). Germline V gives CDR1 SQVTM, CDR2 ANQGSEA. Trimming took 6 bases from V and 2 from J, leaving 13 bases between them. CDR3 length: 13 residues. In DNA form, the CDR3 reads TGCAGCGTCACCCCGGGGTTACAAGAGACCCAGTACTTC. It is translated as CSVTPGLQETQYF. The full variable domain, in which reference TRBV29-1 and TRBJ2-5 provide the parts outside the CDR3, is SAVISQKPSRDICQRGTSLTIQCQVDSQVTMMFWYRQQPGQSLTLIATANQGSEATYESGFVIDKFPISRPNLTFSTLTVSNMSPEDSSIYLCSVTPGLQETQYFGPGTRLLVL.

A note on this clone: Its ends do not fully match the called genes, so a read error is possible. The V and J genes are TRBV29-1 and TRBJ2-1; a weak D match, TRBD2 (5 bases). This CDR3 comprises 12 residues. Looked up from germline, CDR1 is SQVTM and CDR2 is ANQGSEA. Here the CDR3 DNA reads TGCAGCGCTTCACTAGAAGGGAAAGTCCCCATCTTC. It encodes CSASLEGKVPIF.

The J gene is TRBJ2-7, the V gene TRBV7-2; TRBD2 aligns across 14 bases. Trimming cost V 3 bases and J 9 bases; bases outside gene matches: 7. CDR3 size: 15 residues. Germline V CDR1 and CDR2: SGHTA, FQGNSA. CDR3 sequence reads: CASSLDPGTSGRQYF. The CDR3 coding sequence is TGTGCCAGCAGCTTGGATCCCGGGACTAGCGGGAGGCAGTACTTC.

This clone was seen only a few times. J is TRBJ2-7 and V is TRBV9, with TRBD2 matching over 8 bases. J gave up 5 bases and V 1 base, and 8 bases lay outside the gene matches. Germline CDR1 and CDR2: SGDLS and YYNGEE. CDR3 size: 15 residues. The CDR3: CASSVRGRAGDEQYF. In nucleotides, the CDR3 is TGTGCCAGCAGCGTAAGAGGCCGAGCGGGAGACGAGCAGTACTTC.

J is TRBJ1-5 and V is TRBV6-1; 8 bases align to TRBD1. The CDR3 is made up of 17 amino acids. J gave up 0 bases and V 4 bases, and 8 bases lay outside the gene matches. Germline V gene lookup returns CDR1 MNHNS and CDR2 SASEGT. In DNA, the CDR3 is TGTGCCAGCAGTGTGGCCGGGACAGGCTATAGCAATCAGCCCCAGCATTTT. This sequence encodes CASSVAGTGYSNQPQHF.

The CDR3 loop is CASSLPRTGTDTEAFF. The CDR3 DNA is TGTGCCAGCAGCTTACCTAGGACAGGGACGGACACTGAAGCTTTCTTT. The chain has TRBV11-2 and TRBJ1-1; the match to TRBD1 covers 8 bases. Trimming took 2 bases from V and 3 from J; bases not matched to a gene: 8. CDR1 is SGHAT and CDR2 is FQNNGV in the germline V gene. The CDR3 loop spans 16 amino acids.

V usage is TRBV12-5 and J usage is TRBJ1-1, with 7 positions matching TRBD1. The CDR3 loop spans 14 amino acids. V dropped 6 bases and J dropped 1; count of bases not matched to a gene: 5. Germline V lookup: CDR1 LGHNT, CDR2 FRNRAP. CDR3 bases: TGTGCTAGTGGCCCCGGGACAGAGAACACTGAAGCTTTCTTT. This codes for CASGPGTENTEAFF.